The table lists the clone carrying this T cell receptor beta chain with a few counts. Its antigen is not identified. CDR1 and CDR2 from the germline V gene are SEHNR and FQNEAQ (reference sequence). This CDR3 region has 13 residues. V shed 5 bases, J shed 4 bases, and the junction held 3 bases outside the gene matches. This entry belongs to a study of beta chain features in type 1 diabetes. Findings of the study overall: Significant though moderate, a shortening of TCRB CDR3s appeared in all four CD4+ subsets of Type 1 diabetes patients.

Expressed TCRB transcripts got sequenced, as all isolated RNA was reverse transcribed. Measured with immunoSEQ multiplex PCR; TCRdb has only the in-frame clones, and not every one. Here the sample spans 200,000 to 300,000 clones, around 21% being singletons. The genes are TRBV7-9 and TRBJ1-1, with 8 bases identical to TRBD1. The sequencing sample was made of naive CD4+ T cells from blood. The receptor's source is a woman between 35 and 50 years old with type 1 diabetes. The DNA for the CDR3 is TGTGCCAGCAGCCCCGGACAGGGCACTGAAGCTTTCTTT. Its translation: CASSPGQGTEAFF. The full variable domain, completed using reference TRBV7-9 and TRBJ1-1, is DTGVSQNPRHKITKRGQNVTFRCDPISEHNRLYWYRQTLGQGPEFLTYFQNEAQLEKSRLLSDRFSAERPKGSFSTLEIQRTEQGDSAMYLCASSPGQGTEAFFGQGTRLTVV.